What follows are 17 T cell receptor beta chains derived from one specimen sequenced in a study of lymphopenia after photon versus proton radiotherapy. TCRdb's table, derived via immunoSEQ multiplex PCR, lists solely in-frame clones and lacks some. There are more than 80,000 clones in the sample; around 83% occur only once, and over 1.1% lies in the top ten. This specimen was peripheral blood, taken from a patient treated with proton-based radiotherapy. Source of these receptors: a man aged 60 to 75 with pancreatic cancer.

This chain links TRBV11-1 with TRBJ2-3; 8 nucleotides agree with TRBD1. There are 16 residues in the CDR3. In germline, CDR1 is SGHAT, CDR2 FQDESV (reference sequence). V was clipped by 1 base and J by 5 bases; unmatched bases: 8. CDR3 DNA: TGTGCCAGCAGCTTAGTGGCAGGGGGCCTGCTAGATACGCAGTATTTT. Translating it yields CASSLVAGGLLDTQYF. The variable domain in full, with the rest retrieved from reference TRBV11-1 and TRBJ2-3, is EAEVAQSPRYKITEKSQAVAFWCDPISGHATLYWYRQILGQGPELLVQFQDESVVDDSQLPKDRFSAERLKGVDSTLKIQPAELGDSAMYLCASSLVAGGLLDTQYFGPGTRLTVL.

This CDR3 reads CASSLSAGGPDTQYF. DNA of the CDR3: TGTGCCAGCAGCTTATCAGCGGGGGGGCCAGATACGCAGTATTTT. The chain has TRBV11-2 and TRBJ2-3; TRBD2 agrees at 10 bases. Per germline, CDR1 SGHAT and CDR2 FQNNGV. This CDR3 comprises 15 residues. The V segment lost 2 bases and the J segment 4 bases; nucleotides outside the gene matches: 3.

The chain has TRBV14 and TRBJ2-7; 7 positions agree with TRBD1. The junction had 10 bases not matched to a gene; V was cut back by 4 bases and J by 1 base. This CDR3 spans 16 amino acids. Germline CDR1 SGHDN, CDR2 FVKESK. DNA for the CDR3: TGTGCCAGCAGCCCCCCGGACAGGTCCAAATCCTACGAGCAGTACTTC. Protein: CASSPPDRSKSYEQYF.

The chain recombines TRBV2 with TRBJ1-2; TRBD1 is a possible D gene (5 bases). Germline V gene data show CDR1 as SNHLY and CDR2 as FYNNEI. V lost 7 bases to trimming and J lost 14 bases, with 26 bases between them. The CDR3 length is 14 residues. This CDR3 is CASTLAKARGWRTF. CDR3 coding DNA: TGTGCCAGCACCCTGGCGAAAGCCCGGGGGTGGAGGACCTTC.

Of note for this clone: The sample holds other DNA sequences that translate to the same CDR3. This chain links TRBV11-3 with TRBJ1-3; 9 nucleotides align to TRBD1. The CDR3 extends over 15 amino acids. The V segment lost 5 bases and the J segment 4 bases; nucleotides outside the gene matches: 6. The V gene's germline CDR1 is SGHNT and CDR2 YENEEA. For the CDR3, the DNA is TGTGCCAGCAGCCCTGGACAGGGGCCGGGAAACACCATATATTTT. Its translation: CASSPGQGPGNTIYF.

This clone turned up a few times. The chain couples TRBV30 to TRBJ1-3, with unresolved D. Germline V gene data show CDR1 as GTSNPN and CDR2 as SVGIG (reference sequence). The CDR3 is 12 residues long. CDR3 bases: TGTGCTGAGGGCAGGCGGGAAAACACCATATATTTT. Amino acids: CAEGRRENTIYF. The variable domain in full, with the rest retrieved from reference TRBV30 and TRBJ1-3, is SQTIHQWPATLVQPVGSPLSLECTVEGTSNPNLYWYRQAAGRGLQLLFYSVGIGQISSEVPQNLSASRPQDRQFILSSKKLLLSDSGFYLCAEGRRENTIYFGEGSWLTVV.

CDR3 in DNA: TGCAGCACTCACAGAAGCAATCAGCCCCAGCATTTT. Translation gives CSTHRSNQPQHF. The chain links TRBV29-1 to TRBJ1-5; D gene ambiguous. The V and J ends lost 8 bases and 1 base respectively, with 9 bases between them. Germline V gene lookup returns CDR1 SQVTM and CDR2 ANQGSEA. The CDR3 is 12 residues long.

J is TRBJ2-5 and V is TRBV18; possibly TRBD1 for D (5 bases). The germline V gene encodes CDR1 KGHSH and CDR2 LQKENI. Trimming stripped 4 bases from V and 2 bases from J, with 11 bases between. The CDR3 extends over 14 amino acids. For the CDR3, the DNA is TGTGCCAGCTCACAGATGCAGGGTCAAGAGACCCAGTACTTC. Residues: CASSQMQGQETQYF.

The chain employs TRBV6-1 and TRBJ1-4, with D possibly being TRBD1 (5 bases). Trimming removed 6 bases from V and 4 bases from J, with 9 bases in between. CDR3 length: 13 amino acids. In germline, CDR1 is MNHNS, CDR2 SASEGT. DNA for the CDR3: TGTGCCAGCAGAGGACAAAATAATGAAAAACTGTTTTTT. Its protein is CASRGQNNEKLFF.

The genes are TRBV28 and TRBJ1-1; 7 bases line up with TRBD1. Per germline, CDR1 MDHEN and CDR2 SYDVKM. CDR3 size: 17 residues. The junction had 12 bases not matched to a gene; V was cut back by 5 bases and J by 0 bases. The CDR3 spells CASSPWWTGSMNTEAFF. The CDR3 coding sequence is TGTGCCAGCAGTCCGTGGTGGACAGGCTCCATGAACACTGAAGCTTTCTTT.

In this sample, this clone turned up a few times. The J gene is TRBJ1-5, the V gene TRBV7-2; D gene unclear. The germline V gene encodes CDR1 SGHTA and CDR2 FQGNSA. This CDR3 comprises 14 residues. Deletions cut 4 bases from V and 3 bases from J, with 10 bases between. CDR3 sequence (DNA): TGTGCCAGCAGCTCACGAAGGGACAATCAGCCCCAGCATTTT. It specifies CASSSRRDNQPQHF.

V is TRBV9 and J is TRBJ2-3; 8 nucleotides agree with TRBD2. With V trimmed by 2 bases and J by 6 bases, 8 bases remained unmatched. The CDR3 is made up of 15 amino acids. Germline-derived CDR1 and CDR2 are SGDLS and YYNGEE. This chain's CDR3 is CASSVSGTSSDTQYF. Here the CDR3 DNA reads TGTGCCAGCAGCGTTTCCGGGACTAGTAGCGATACGCAGTATTTT.

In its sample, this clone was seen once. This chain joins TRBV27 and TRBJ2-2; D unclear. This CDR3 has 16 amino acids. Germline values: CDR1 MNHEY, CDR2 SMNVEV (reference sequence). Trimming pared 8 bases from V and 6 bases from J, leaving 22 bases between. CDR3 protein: CASWGLYRTAPGELFF. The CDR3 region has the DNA TGTGCCAGCTGGGGTCTCTATAGGACCGCGCCCGGGGAGCTGTTTTTT.

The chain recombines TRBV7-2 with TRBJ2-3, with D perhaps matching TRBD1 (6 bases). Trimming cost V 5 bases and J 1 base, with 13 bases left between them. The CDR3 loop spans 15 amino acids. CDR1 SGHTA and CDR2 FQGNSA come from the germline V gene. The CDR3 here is CASSLTGSGTDTQYF. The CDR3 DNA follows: TGTGCCAGCAGCCTTACAGGGAGTGGCACAGATACGCAGTATTTT. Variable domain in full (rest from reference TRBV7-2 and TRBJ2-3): GAGVSQSPSNKVTEKGKDVELRCDPISGHTALYWYRQSLGQGLEFLIYFQGNSAPDKSGLPSDRFSAERTGGSVSTLTIQRTQQEDSAVYLCASSLTGSGTDTQYFGPGTRLTVL.

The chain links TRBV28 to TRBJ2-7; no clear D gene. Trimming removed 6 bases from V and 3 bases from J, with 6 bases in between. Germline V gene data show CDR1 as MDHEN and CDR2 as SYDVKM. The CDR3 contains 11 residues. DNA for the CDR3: TGTGCCAGCAGGACACTCTACGAGCAGTACTTC. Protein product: CASRTLYEQYF.

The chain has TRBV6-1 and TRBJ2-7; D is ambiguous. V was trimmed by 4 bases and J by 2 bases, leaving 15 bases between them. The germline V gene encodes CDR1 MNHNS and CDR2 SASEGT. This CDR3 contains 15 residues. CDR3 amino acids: CASSVHWVQTYEQYF. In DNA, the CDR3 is TGTGCCAGCAGTGTTCACTGGGTCCAAACCTACGAGCAGTACTTC.

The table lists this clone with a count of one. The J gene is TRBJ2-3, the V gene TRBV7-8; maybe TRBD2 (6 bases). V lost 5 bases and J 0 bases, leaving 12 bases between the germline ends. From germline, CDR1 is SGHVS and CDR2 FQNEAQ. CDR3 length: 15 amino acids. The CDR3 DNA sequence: TGTGCCAGCAGCCTCGGGACTCTTAGCACAGATACGCAGTATTTT. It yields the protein CASSLGTLSTDTQYF.